One sample yielded the 25 T cell receptor beta chains listed below, sequenced in a study of T cell responses to AZD1222 COVID-19 vaccine. Assay used: immunoSEQ multiplex PCR; TCRdb lists only in-frame clones, some missing. Of fewer than 250,000 clones in the sample, 80% to 95% were seen once. Sample: peripheral blood, taken on day 0 of AZD1222 vaccination. These TCRs come from an adult in good health.

The rearrangement uses TRBV3-1 (or the pseudogene TRBV3-2) and TRBJ2-5; TRBD2 aligns across 10 bases. The CDR3 contains 14 residues. The germline gives CDR1 LGHDT, CDR2 YNNKEL (reference sequence). After removal of 1 base from V and 4 bases from J, the junction contained 0 bases not matched to a gene. CDR3 nucleotide sequence: TGTGCCAGCAGCCAAGGGACTAGCGGAGAGACCCAGTACTTC. Amino acids: CASSQGTSGETQYF.

This clone was seen once. DNA of the CDR3: TGTGCCAGCAGCCTCGCAGGGACAATGAACACCGGGGAGCTGTTTTTT. Protein: CASSLAGTMNTGELFF. This sequence joins TRBV7-8 and TRBJ2-2; possible D gene TRBD1, 6 bases. V lost 5 bases and J lost 1, with 14 bases in between. Germline V lookup: CDR1 SGHVS, CDR2 FQNEAQ. This CDR3 region has 16 residues.

V gene TRBV11-1 combines with J gene TRBJ2-7; 9 bases map to TRBD1. J gave up 2 bases and V 5 bases, and 7 bases lay outside the gene matches. This CDR3 comprises 15 residues. Germline V CDR1 and CDR2: SGHAT, FQDESV (reference sequence). CDR3 sequence: CASSIDGTGTYEQYF. CDR3 sequence (DNA): TGTGCCAGCAGCATAGACGGGACAGGGACCTACGAGCAGTACTTC.

The chain is built from TRBV7-3 and TRBJ2-2; 9 positions agree with TRBD1. The CDR3 is 15 residues long. The ends lost 2 bases at V and 7 bases at J; junction bases unmatched: 5. CDR1 and CDR2 (germline): SGHTA, FQGTGA. The CDR3 bases are TGTGCCAGCAGCTTATTGGGACAGGGCATCGGGGAGCTGTTTTTT. This gives the protein CASSLLGQGIGELFF.

The chain employs TRBV14 and TRBJ1-2; D call uncertain. Germline V gene sequence: CDR1 SGHDN, CDR2 FVKESK. The V and J ends lost 4 bases and 1 base respectively, with 13 bases between them. The CDR3 length is 15 residues. The CDR3 DNA is TGTGCCAGCAGCCCTCTGGGCAACCGTAACTATGGCTACACCTTC. Its protein is CASSPLGNRNYGYTF.

The V and J genes are TRBV12-5 and TRBJ1-5; 9 bases line up with TRBD1. V gave up 10 bases and J gave up 0 bases; unmatched junction bases: 10. The CDR3 length is 16 residues. In germline, CDR1 is LGHNT, CDR2 FRNRAP. DNA of the CDR3: TGTGCTACGGTAGCGGGACAGGGCTATAGCAATCAGCCCCAGCATTTT. It specifies CATVAGQGYSNQPQHF.

The chain is built from TRBV19 and TRBJ1-2; D is ambiguous. This CDR3 contains 11 residues. The germline V gene encodes CDR1 LNHDA and CDR2 SQIVND (reference sequence). Between the trimmed V and J ends, which lost 10 bases and 8 bases, there was a span of 14 bases. In DNA form, the CDR3 reads TGTGCCACCATCACCGGAGGCGGCTACACCTTC. Translating it yields CATITGGGYTF.

V gene TRBV5-1 combines with J gene TRBJ2-7; D not resolved. In germline, CDR1 is SGHRS, CDR2 YFSETQ. Between the trimmed V and J ends, which lost 4 bases and 5 bases, there was a span of 10 bases. This CDR3 region has 12 residues. The CDR3 sequence: CASSPVEHEQYF. The CDR3 DNA follows: TGCGCCAGCAGCCCGGTAGAGCACGAGCAGTACTTC.

This clone was detected once. V and J are TRBV7-6 and TRBJ1-2, with D unresolved. The CDR3 is 13 amino acids. V was cut by 5 bases and J by 8 bases, with 15 bases left in between. Germline V CDR1 and CDR2: SGHVS, FNYEAQ. Written as DNA, the CDR3 is TGTGCCAGCAGCCTGAGACCGCAAGGCGGCTACACCTTC. Residues: CASSLRPQGGYTF.

The CDR3 nucleotides read TGCAGCGTTGGCCCCTCACAGGGGGCGGGCTATGGCTACACCTTC. This codes for CSVGPSQGAGYGYTF. The genes are TRBV29-1 and TRBJ1-2; 9 bases line up with TRBD1. Germline loops: CDR1 SQVTM, CDR2 ANQGSEA. Trimming took 4 bases from V and 4 from J; bases not matched to a gene: 10. The CDR3 length is 15 residues.

The rearrangement uses TRBV4-1 and TRBJ1-6; the D gene is possibly TRBD1 (5 bases). This CDR3 spans 17 amino acids. CDR1 and CDR2 (germline): MGHRA, YSYEKL. Trimming left V 0 bases short and J 4 bases short, with 13 bases between. As DNA, the CDR3 is TGCGCCAGCAGCCAAGAGGAACTGCCAGGGTATAATTCACCCCTCCACTTT. Amino acid sequence: CASSQEELPGYNSPLHF.

The chain links TRBV20-1 to TRBJ2-7; D not certain. The CDR3 totals 13 residues. Germline CDR1 DFQATT, CDR2 SNEGSKA (reference sequence). The V end was cut by 3 bases, the J end by 2 bases, with 11 bases between. The DNA for the CDR3 is TGCAGTGCTAGTGGTAATCCCACCTACGAGCAGTACTTC. It specifies CSASGNPTYEQYF.

CDR3 loop: CASSSGDQINSPLHF. CDR3 DNA sequence: TGTGCCAGCAGTTCAGGGGATCAGATTAATTCACCCCTCCACTTT. The genes are TRBV11-3 and TRBJ1-6; the D gene is possibly TRBD1 (6 bases). CDR1 and CDR2 (germline): SGHNT, YENEEA. V gave up 6 bases and J gave up 6 bases, with 15 bases separating them. CDR3 length equals 15 residues. The full variable domain, in which reference TRBV11-3 and TRBJ1-6 provide the parts outside the CDR3, is EAGVVQSPRYKIIEKKQPVAFWCNPISGHNTLYWYLQNLGQGPELLIRYENEEAVDDSQLPKDRFSAERLKGVDSTLKIQPAELGDSAVYLCASSSGDQINSPLHFGNGTRLTVT.

V is TRBV5-1 and J is TRBJ1-4, with 9 bases that match TRBD1. The V and J ends lost 4 bases and 8 bases, in that order; junction bases with no gene match: 6. The CDR3 has 14 amino acids. The germline V gene has CDR1 SGHRS and CDR2 YFSETQ. DNA of the CDR3: TGCGCCAGCAGCCCGGGACAGGGTGGGGAAAAACTGTTTTTT. Translation gives CASSPGQGGEKLFF.

This sequence joins TRBV3-1 (or the pseudogene TRBV3-2) and TRBJ2-3, with D maybe TRBD2 (5 bases). V was shortened by 3 bases and J by 3 bases, with 10 bases between the two germline ends. This CDR3 spans 14 amino acids. The germline CDR1 and CDR2 sequences are LGHDT and YNNKEL (reference sequence). CDR3 sequence (DNA): TGTGCCAGCAGCCATCCCGGACTTACAGATACGCAGTATTTT. Its protein is CASSHPGLTDTQYF.

The J gene is TRBJ1-6, the V gene TRBV5-1; 10 bases match TRBD1. V was clipped by 4 bases and J by 10 bases; unmatched bases: 5. This CDR3 has 14 amino acids. The germline V gene has CDR1 SGHRS and CDR2 YFSETQ. The CDR3 nucleotides are TGCGCCAGCAGCGGCGGGACAGGGGCCTCACCCCTCCACTTT. It yields the protein CASSGGTGASPLHF.

The chain combines TRBV3-1 (or the pseudogene TRBV3-2) with TRBJ2-5, with D uncertain. The CDR3 spans 11 residues. CDR1 and CDR2 from the germline V gene are LGHDT and YNNKEL (reference sequence). V lost 2 bases to trimming and J lost 5 bases, with 3 bases between them. CDR3 nucleotide sequence: TGTGCCAGCAGCCAAAGGGAGACCCAGTACTTC. It is translated as CASSQRETQYF.

The chain is built from TRBV3-1 (or the pseudogene TRBV3-2) and TRBJ2-7, with D possibly being TRBD1 (5 bases). The length of the CDR3 is 11 residues. Trimming took off 4 bases at V and 7 bases at J, with 8 bases between the two ends. Germline values: CDR1 LGHDT, CDR2 YNNKEL (reference sequence). This CDR3 reads CASSLGVEQYF. For the CDR3, the DNA is TGTGCCAGCAGCCTAGGGGTTGAGCAGTACTTC.

The rearrangement uses TRBV7-2 and TRBJ2-5; 8 positions match TRBD1. V lost 5 bases and J lost 1; bases outside the gene matches: 3. Germline values: CDR1 SGHTA, CDR2 FQGNSA. The CDR3 has 14 residues. CDR3 nucleotide sequence: TGTGCCAGCAGCGTACAGGGGGTCCAAGAGACCCAGTACTTC. Translated: CASSVQGVQETQYF.

The V gene is TRBV9, the J gene TRBJ1-4, with 7 bases lining up with TRBD1. CDR1 and CDR2 from the germline V gene are SGDLS and YYNGEE. The CDR3 is 12 amino acids. J was trimmed by 15 bases and V by 4 bases; bases with no gene match: 9. The CDR3 sequence is CASSQNDRELFF. The CDR3 coding sequence is TGTGCCAGCAGCCAAAATGACAGGGAGTTGTTTTTT.

The V gene is TRBV7-9, the J gene TRBJ1-1; D gene ambiguous. Trimming cost V 0 bases and J 12 bases, with 11 bases left between them. Germline loops: CDR1 SEHNR, CDR2 FQNEAQ (reference sequence). The CDR3 totals 12 residues. CDR3 residues: CASSLAPYITFF. The CDR3 nucleotides are TGTGCCAGCAGCTTAGCCCCCTACATAACTTTCTTT.

The gene calls are TRBV6-2 or TRBV6-3 and TRBJ2-5; D uncertain. The CDR3 totals 14 residues. Trimming cost V 2 bases and J 5 bases, with 12 bases left between them. Germline V gene sequence: CDR1 MNHEY, CDR2 SVGEGT. The CDR3 sequence: CASSYPLAGETQYF. The CDR3, as DNA: TGTGCCAGCAGTTACCCTCTGGCCGGGGAGACCCAGTACTTC.

The chain is built from TRBV10-1 and TRBJ2-5; 9 bases align to TRBD2. Germline-derived CDR1 and CDR2 are WNHNN and SYGVQD (reference sequence). V lost 2 bases to trimming and J lost 3 bases; unmatched junction nucleotides: 4. This CDR3 is 15 amino acids long. The CDR3 bases are TGCGCCAGCAGTGAGAGAGCTAGCGGGGAAGAGACCCAGTACTTC. Translating gives CASSERASGEETQYF.

This clone was recorded once. This rearrangement joins TRBV2 to TRBJ1-2; no reliable D call. V was cut by 5 bases and J by 5 bases, with 12 bases left in between. This CDR3 spans 13 amino acids. The germline CDR1 and CDR2 sequences are SNHLY and FYNNEI. The CDR3: CASSSQVNYGYTF. For the CDR3, the DNA is TGTGCCAGCAGTTCTCAGGTTAATTATGGCTACACCTTC. The full variable domain, rest sourced from reference TRBV2 and TRBJ1-2, is EPEVTQTPSHQVTQMGQEVILRCVPISNHLYFYWYRQILGQKVEFLVSFYNNEISEKSEIFDDQFSVERPDGSNFTLKIRSTKLEDSAMYFCASSSQVNYGYTFGSGTRLTVV.

This chain uses TRBV6-5 with TRBJ2-5, with 8 bases aligning to TRBD1. From germline, CDR1 is MNHEY and CDR2 SVGAGI. CDR3 length: 12 amino acids. J lost 5 bases, V lost 6 bases, and 2 bases had no gene match. CDR3 protein: CASRQGAETQYF. The DNA for the CDR3 is TGTGCCAGCAGGCAGGGGGCTGAGACCCAGTACTTC.